The source of this TCR beta chain is a study of blood T cell repertoires in COVID-19 (dated by TCRdb to the early 2020s). For the wider study: The collaborator samples originated in the United States, Italy and Spain and spanned the acute and convalescent phases of COVID-19. The material from the prospective study consisted of cDNA or gDNA derived from T cells, B-cell-depleted T cells, or PBMCs. The dataset comprised deeply sampled blood TCRbeta repertoires from subjects exposed to, actively infected with, or recovered from COVID-19. A freely available public database, intended as a resource for researchers studying the immune response to SARS-CoV-2, is where the repertoires were released. Samples were obtained from the ongoing ImmuneRACE study (first 160 participants) and from 1,200 or so subjects provided by 6 global collaborators. Nearly every sample came with metadata listing a de-identified subject ID, COVID-19 status, age in years and sex. HLA class I and class II types, where available, came from metadata supplied by the sample provider rather than from assay-based typing.

There are 13 amino acids in the CDR3, from cysteine to phenylalanine inclusive. Kept here is only the CDR3 DNA, which spans 39 bases and is read in frame from base 1. V gives up 3 bases and J gives up 2 bases, and the segment between their germline ends measures 5 bases. The immunoSEQ Assay, a bias-controlled multiplex PCR, was used to amplify TCRbeta CDR3 regions from genomic DNA. For the original study's pipeline: The number of nucleated cells in each sample was estimated from the amplification of reference gene primers within the assay. To quantify the absolute abundance of each unique TCRbeta CDR3 rearrangement, sequence reads were collapsed and filtered. For each sample, productive Simpson clonality was calculated by taking the square root of Simpson's diversity index across productive rearrangements. TCRdb's version of the immuneACCESS table is confined to in-frame rearrangements and falls short of the full clone set. An unresolved V gene accounts for under half of the shortfall where checked; the remainder is of unknown origin. V, J and clone size are taken as reported in that table, and D and trimming were inferred from the DNA itself. The sample table contains some 240,000 clones; only one count was recorded for under 90% of them. About 6.3% of the sample rests with the top ten.

Another Seattle source contributed samples from volunteer blood donors who had recovered from COVID-19. Collaborating institutions collected whole blood in K2EDTA tubes following their own protocols. For TCRbeta analysis, collaborators shipped samples in one of three forms: frozen whole blood, isolated PBMCs, or DNA extracted from either of those sample types. In the case of this clone: Its antigen remains undetermined. One base away there is no much larger clone; base qualities are not given.

The paper's findings and limits, for the study overall: The quantity of clinical and demographic metadata differed by source and by participant and was supplied without curation.

Recombination linked TRBV12-3 or TRBV12-4 to TRBJ1-3; there is no confident call for the D gene. This TCR derives from a man aged 55 to 69 who had recovered from COVID-19. Sequenced: peripheral blood. The CDR3 reads as follows: CASSFLPGNTIYF. The nucleotides are TGTGCCAGCAGTTTTCTTCCTGGAAACACCATATATTTT.